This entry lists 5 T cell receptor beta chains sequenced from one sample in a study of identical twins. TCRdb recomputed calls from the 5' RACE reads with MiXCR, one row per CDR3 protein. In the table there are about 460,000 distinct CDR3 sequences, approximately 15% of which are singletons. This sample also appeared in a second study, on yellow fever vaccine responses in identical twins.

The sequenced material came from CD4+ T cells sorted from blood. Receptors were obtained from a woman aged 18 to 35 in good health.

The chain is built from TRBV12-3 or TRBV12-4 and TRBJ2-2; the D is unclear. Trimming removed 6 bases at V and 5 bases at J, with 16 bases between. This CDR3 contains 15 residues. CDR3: CASRGKRRRTGELFF. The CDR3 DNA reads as TGTGCCAGCAGGGGCAAGAGGCGGAGAACCGGGGAGCTGTTTTTT.

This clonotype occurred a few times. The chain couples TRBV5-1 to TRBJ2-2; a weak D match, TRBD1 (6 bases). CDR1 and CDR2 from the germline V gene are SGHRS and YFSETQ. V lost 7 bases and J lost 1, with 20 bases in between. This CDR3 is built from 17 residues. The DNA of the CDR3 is TGCGCCAGCTGTGGGGACATCCCGACGAGGAACACCGGGGAGCTGTTTTTT. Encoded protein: CASCGDIPTRNTGELFF.

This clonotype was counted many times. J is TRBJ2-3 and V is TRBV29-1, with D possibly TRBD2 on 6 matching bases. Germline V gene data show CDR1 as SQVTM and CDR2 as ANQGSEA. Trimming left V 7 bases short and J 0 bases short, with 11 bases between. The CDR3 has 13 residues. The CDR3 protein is CSDRSGSTDTQYF. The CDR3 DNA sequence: TGCAGCGACCGTAGCGGAAGCACAGATACGCAGTATTTT.

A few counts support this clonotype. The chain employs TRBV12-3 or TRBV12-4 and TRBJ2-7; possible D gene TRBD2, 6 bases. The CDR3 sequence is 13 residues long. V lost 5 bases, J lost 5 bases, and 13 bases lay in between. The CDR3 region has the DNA TGTGCCAGCAGTCAATCCGGGACTGACGAGCAGTACTTC. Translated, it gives CASSQSGTDEQYF.

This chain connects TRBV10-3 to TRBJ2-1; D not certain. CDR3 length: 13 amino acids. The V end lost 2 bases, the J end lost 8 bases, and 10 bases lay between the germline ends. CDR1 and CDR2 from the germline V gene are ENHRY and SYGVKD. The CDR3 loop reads CAISEVMGHEQFF. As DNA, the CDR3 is TGTGCCATCAGTGAGGTGATGGGCCATGAGCAGTTCTTC.